This T cell receptor beta chain was sequenced in a study of identical twins. In TCRdb, the 5' RACE reads were re-called with MiXCR into one record per CDR3 protein. The sample lists about 290,000 distinct CDR3 sequences; around 9.7% were seen once. The CDR3 has 14 residues. The germline CDR1 and CDR2 sequences are SGHAT and FQNNGV. V was cut by 3 bases and J by 4 bases, with 12 bases left in between. These data are also associated with another study on yellow fever vaccine responses in identical twins.

This receptor was identified in a young woman in good health. V gene TRBV11-2 combines with J gene TRBJ2-5; D perhaps matches TRBD1 (5 bases). Sequencing used CD8+ T cells sorted from blood. The CDR3 DNA follows: TGTGCCAGCAGCTTCGACTGGGGCGTAGAGACCCAGTACTTC. Amino acid sequence: CASSFDWGVETQYF.